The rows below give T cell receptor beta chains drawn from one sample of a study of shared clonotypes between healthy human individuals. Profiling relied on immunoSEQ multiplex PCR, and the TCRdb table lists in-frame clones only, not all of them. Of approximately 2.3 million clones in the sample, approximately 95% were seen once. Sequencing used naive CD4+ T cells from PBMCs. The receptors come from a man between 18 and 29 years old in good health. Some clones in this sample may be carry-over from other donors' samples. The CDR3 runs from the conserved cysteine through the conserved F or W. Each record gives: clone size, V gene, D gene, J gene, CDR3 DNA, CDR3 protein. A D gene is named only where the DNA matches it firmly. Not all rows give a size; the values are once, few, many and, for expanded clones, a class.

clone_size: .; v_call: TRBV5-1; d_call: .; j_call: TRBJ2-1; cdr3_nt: TGCGCCAGCAGCTCTGGCCTCTTCCACAATGAGCAGTTCTTC; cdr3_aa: CASSSGLFHNEQFF
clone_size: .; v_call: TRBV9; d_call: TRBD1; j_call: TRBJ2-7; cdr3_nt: TGTGCCAGCAGCACATCCGGGACAGGGGCCGAGCAGTACTTC; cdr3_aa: CASSTSGTGAEQYF
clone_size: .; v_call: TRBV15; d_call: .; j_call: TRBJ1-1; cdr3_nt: TGTGCCACCAACCGGGGGGTGAACACTGAAGCTTTCTTT; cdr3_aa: CATNRGVNTEAFF
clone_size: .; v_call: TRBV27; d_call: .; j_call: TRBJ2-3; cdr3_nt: TGTGCCAGCAGTTCATCCCTACCCGGGACGGCGCAGTATTTT; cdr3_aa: CASSSSLPGTAQYF
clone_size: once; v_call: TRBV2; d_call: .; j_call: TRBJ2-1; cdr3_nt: TGTGCCAGCAGCCAAAGAGCCTCCTACAATGAGCAGTTCTTC; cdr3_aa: CASSQRASYNEQFF
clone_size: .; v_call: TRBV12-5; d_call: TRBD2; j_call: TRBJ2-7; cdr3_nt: TGTGCTAGTGGTTTGCTATGGGACCTCCGCGCTCAAGGACTAGCGGTCCACGAGCAGTACTTC; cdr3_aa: CASGLLWDLRAQGLAVHEQYF
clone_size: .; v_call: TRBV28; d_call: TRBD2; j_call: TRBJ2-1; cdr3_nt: TGTGCCAGCAGGGGGGGGACAGCGGGAGGCTCCTACAATGAGCAGTTCTTC; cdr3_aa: CASRGGTAGGSYNEQFF
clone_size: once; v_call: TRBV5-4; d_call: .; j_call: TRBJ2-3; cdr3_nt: TGTGCCAGCAGCTTGGGGGAGAGAGATACGCAGTATTTT; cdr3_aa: CASSLGERDTQYF
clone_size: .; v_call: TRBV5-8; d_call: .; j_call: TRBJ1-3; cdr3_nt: TGTGCCAGCAGCTTGGCCTATAGGTCTGGAAACACCATATATTTT; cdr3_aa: CASSLAYRSGNTIYF
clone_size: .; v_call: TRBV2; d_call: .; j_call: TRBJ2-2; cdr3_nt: TGTGCCAGCAGAGTAAGGGAGTCCGGGGAGCTGTTTTTT; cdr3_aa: CASRVRESGELFF
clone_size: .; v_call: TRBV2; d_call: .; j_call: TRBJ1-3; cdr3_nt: TGTGCCAGCAGTGAAGGTGGAGTAGGTGGAAACACCATATATTTT; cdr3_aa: CASSEGGVGGNTIYF
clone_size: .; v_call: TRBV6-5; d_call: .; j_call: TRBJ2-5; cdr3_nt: TGTGCCAGCAGTCTCCGGGACTCCCAAGAGACCCAGTACTTC; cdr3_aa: CASSLRDSQETQYF
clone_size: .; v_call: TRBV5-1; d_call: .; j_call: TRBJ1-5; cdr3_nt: TGCGCCAGCAGCTCGGACGGAGGCAATCAGCCCCAGCATTTT; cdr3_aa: CASSSDGGNQPQHF
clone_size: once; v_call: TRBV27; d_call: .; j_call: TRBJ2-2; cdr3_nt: TGTGCCAGCAGGGAGCCCAAGTATACCGGGGAGCTGTTTTTT; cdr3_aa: CASREPKYTGELFF
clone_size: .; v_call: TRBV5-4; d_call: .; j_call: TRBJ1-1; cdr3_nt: TGTGCCAGCAGCCCATTAAGGTCGGCTGAAGCTTTCTTT; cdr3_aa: CASSPLRSAEAFF
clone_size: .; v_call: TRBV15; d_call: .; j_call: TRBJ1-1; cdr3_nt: TGTGCCACCAGCAGAAACAGGAACACTGAAGCTTTCTTT; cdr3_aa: CATSRNRNTEAFF
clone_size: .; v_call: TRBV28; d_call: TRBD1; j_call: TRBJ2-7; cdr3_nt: TGTGCCAGCAGTTATCAGGGACAGGGGCGATCCGAGCAGTACTTC; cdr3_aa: CASSYQGQGRSEQYF
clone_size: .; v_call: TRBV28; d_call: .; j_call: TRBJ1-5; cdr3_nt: TGTGCCAGCAGTTTAAGGGCAGGGGATCAGCCCCAGCATTTT; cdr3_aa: CASSLRAGDQPQHF
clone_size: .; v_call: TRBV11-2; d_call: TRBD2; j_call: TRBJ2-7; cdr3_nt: TGTGCCAGCAGCCTAGCGGGGGGGAGGGCCCCCGAGCAGTACTTC; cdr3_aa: CASSLAGGRAPEQYF
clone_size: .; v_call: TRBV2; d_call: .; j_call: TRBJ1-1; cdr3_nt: TGTGCCAGCAGGATTAAGCGACAGGCGATGAACACTGAAGCTTTCTTT; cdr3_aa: CASRIKRQAMNTEAFF
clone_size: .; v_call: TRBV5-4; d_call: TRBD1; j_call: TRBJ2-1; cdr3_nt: TGTGCCAGCAGCTCCCACCCCGGGACAGGGGCTTCCTACAATGAGCAGTTCTTC; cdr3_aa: CASSSHPGTGASYNEQFF
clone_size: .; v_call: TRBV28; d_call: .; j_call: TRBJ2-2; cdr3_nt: TGTGCCAGCAGTTTACGGCACGTCCGGGCCGGGGAGCTGTTTTTT; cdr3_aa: CASSLRHVRAGELFF
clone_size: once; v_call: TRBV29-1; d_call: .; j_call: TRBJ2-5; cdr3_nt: TGCAGCGTTGAAGATACCGGGGGAGTGGAGACCCAGTACTTC; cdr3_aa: CSVEDTGGVETQYF
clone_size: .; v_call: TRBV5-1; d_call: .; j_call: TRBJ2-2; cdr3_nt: TGCGCCAGCAGCTTGGCACCCCGGACAGAAACTAACACCGGGGAGCTGTTTTTT; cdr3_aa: CASSLAPRTETNTGELFF
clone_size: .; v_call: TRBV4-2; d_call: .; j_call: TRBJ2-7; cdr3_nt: TGTGCCAGCAGCCAAAACGCAGGGAGCTCCTACGAGCAGTACTTC; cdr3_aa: CASSQNAGSSYEQYF
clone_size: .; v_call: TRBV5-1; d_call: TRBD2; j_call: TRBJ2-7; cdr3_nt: TGCGCCAGCAAGCGAGCGGGAGCCCACGAGCAGTACTTC; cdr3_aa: CASKRAGAHEQYF
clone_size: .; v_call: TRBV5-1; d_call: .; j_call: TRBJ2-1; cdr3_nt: TGCGCCAGCAGCTTGGGGATCAGCTCCTACAATGAGCAGTTCTTC; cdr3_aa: CASSLGISSYNEQFF
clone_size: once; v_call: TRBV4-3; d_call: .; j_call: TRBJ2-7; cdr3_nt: TGCGCCAGCAGCCAGCAGGCGAGCTCCTACGAGCAGTACTTC; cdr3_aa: CASSQQASSYEQYF
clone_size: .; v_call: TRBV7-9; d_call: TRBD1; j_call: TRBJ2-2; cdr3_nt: TGTGCCAGCAGCCGCCAGACAGGGTATGAGGGCACCGGGGAGCTGTTTTTT; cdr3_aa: CASSRQTGYEGTGELFF
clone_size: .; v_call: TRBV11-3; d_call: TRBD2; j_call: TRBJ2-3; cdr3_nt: TGTGCCAGCAGCTTAAAACTAGCGGGAGGGCCAATTAGCGCAGATACGCAGTATTTT; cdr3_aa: CASSLKLAGGPISADTQYF
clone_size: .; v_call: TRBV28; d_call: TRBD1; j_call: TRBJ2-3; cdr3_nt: TGTGCCAGCAACGAAGGGACAGTTCACACAGATACGCAGTATTTT; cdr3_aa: CASNEGTVHTDTQYF
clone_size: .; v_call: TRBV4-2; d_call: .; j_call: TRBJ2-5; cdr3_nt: TGTGCCAGCAGCCTTCAAGGTGGGCAAGAGACCCAGTACTTC; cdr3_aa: CASSLQGGQETQYF
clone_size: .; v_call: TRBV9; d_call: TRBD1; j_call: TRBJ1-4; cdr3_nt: TGTGCCAGCAGCAACGGGGGACAGGGGGATGAAAAACTGTTTTTT; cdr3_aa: CASSNGGQGDEKLFF
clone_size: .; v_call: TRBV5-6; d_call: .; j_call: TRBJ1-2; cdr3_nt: TGTGCCAGCAGCTTGGAGCCACCGACAATGACTAACTATGGCTACACCTTC; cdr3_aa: CASSLEPPTMTNYGYTF
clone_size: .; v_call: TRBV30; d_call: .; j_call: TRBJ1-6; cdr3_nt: TGTGCCTGGAGTCTCTCCGGGGCAAGGCCCTATTCACCCCTCCACTTT; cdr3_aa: CAWSLSGARPYSPLHF
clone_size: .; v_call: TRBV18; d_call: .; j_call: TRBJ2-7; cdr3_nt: TGTGCCAGCTCACCCTTACCAGCAAGGTCCGAGCAGTACTTC; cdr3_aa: CASSPLPARSEQYF
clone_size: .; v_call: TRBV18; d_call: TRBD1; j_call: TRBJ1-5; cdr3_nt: TGTGCCAGCTCCTGGACAGGGGAGGATCAGCCCCAGCATTTT; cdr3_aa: CASSWTGEDQPQHF
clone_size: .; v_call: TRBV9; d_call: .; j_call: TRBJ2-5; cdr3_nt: TGTGCCAGCAGCGTGGGCGGGGCCCAGTACTTC; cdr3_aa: CASSVGGAQYF
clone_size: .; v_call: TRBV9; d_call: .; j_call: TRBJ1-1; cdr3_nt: TGTGCCAGCAGCACCGGGCGGGTTTTAATGAACACTGAAGCTTTCTTT; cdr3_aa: CASSTGRVLMNTEAFF
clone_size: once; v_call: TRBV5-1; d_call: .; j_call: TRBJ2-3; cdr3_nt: TGCGCCAGCAGCAACGAACTAGCTATTGGTGCAGATACGCAGTATTTT; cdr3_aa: CASSNELAIGADTQYF
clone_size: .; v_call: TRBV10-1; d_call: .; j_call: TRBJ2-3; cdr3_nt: TGCGCCAGCAGCAGAGGGGGTACGCAGTATTTT; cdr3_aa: CASSRGGTQYF
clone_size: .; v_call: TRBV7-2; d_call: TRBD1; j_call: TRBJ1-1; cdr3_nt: TGTGCCAGCTTGAGGGACAGGATGAACACTGAAGCTTTCTTT; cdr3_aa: CASLRDRMNTEAFF
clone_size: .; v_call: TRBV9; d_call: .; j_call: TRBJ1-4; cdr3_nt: TGTGCCAGCAGCCTGCGGGGGGCAACTAATGAAAAACTGTTTTTT; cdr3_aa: CASSLRGATNEKLFF
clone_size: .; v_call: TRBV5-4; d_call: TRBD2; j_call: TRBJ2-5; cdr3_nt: TGCGCCAGCAGCCAAGCTCCACTAGCGGAGACCCAGTACTTC; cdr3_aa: CASSQAPLAETQYF
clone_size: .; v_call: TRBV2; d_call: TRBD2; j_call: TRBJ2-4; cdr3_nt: TGTGCCAGCGCTCCCCTTTGGACTAGCGGGAGAGCCAAAAACATTCAGTACTTC; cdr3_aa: CASAPLWTSGRAKNIQYF
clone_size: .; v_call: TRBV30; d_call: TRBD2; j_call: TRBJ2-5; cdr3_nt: TGTGCCTGGAGTTTCACTAGCGGGCGCCAAGAGACCCAGTACTTC; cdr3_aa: CAWSFTSGRQETQYF
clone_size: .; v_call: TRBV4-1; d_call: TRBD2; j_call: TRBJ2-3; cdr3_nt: TGCGCCAGCAGCCAAGGCGGTCTAGCGGGAGGAGATACGCAGTATTTT; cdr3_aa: CASSQGGLAGGDTQYF
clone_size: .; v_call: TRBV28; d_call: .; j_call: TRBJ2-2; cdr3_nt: TGTGCCAGCAGTTTATTCCCGGGAGCGAACACCGGGGAGCTGTTTTTT; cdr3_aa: CASSLFPGANTGELFF
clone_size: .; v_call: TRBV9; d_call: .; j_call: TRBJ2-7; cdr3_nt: TGTGCCAGCAGCGTAGCTGACAGGCCCTACGAGCAGTACTTC; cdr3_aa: CASSVADRPYEQYF
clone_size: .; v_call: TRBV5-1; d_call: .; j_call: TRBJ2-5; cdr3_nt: TGCGCCAGCAGCTTGGCCGGGACAAGACAAGAGACCCAGTACTTC; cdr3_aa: CASSLAGTRQETQYF
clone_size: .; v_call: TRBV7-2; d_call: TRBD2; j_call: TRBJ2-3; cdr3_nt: TGTGCCAGCAGCCCGAGCGGGAGATGGGGCACAGATACGCAGTATTTT; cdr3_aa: CASSPSGRWGTDTQYF
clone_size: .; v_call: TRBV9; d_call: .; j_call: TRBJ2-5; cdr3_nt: TGTGCCAGCAGCCAAGGGACGGGGACACAACAAGAGACCCAGTACTTC; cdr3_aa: CASSQGTGTQQETQYF
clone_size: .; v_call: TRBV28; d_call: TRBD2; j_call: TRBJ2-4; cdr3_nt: TGTGCCAGCAGGACTAAGCGGGAGGGCCTAGCCAAAAACATTCAGTACTTC; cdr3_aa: CASRTKREGLAKNIQYF
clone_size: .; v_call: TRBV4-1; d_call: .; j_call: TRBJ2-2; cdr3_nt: TGCGCCAGCAGCCAACCCCTTGGGGACACCGGGGAGCTGTTTTTT; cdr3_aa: CASSQPLGDTGELFF
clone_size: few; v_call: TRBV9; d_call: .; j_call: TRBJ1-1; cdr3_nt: TGTGCCAGCAGCGTAGCTTTGGGGTTGGGTGAAGCTTTCTTT; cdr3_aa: CASSVALGLGEAFF
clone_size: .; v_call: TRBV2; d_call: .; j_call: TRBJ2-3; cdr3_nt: TGTGCCAGCAGCCAGACTACCACCGGAGCGTATTTT; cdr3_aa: CASSQTTTGAYF